This T cell receptor (beta chain) was sequenced in a study of blood T cell repertoires in COVID-19. As for the study in general: Some COVID-19 samples were acute and others convalescent; all came from the United States, Italy and Spain. The cDNA or gDNA used as material had been derived from T cells, B-cell-depleted T cells, or PBMCs.

In the study's own analysis: From reference gene primer amplification, estimates of nucleated cell counts were derived. Sequencing used immunoSEQ multiplex PCR; TCRdb keeps in-frame clones, though not all of them. V, J and clone size were drawn from that table, and D and trimming were deduced from the DNA. The table records a few hundred thousand clones, around 89% of them present only once. Germline V gene data show CDR1 as LNHDA and CDR2 as SQIVND (reference sequence). V was clipped by 5 bases and J by 6 bases; unmatched bases: 7. The CDR3 totals 14 residues. The sequenced sample consisted of peripheral blood. The chain uses TRBV19 and TRBJ2-7; the match to TRBD1 covers 10 bases. This TCR was recovered from a man aged 30-40 years with acute or convalescent COVID-19. The DNA of the CDR3 is TGTGCCAGTAGTGGCGGGACAGGGGTACGCGAGCAGTACTTC. It encodes CASSGGTGVREQYF.